A selection of T cell receptor beta chains follows, all from one sample in a study of cytomegalovirus exposure and HLA in healthy donors. Repertoires were generated with immunoSEQ multiplex PCR, while TCRdb's copy carries only in-frame clones and drops some. The table has some 120,000 clones, about 80% seen once; the top ten hold 2% to 3%. Sequencing input: PBMCs. Receptors were obtained from a female donor in good health and CMV-seronegative. Both conserved end residues are part of each CDR3. A D gene is named only where the DNA matches it firmly. Only some rows state a clone size, as once, few, many or a class for expanded clones.

J	size	D	V	DNA	CDR3
TRBJ2-3	NA	NA	TRBV7-2	TGTGCCAGCAGCCCCTCTTGGGCAGGGTCCGGTACGCAGTATTTT	CASSPSWAGSGTQYF
TRBJ2-5	NA	TRBD1	TRBV9	TGTGCCAGCGGAGGACAGGGACAAGAGACCCAGTACTTC	CASGGQGQETQYF
TRBJ2-2	once	TRBD2	TRBV29-1	TGCAGCGTTTTTTTCTTATCGGGGGGTCCGACCGGGGAGCTGTTTTTT	CSVFFLSGGPTGELFF
TRBJ1-1	NA	NA	TRBV7-9	TGTGCCAGCAGCTTAGCTGGGGGCCTAGACACTGAAGCTTTCTTT	CASSLAGGLDTEAFF
TRBJ2-1	NA	TRBD1	TRBV5-4	TGTGCCAGCAGTTTACCCCAGGGGGCATGGGATTACAATGAGCAGTTCTTC	CASSLPQGAWDYNEQFF
TRBJ2-6	NA	TRBD1	TRBV5-1	TGCGCCAGCAGCACAGGGGATTCTGGGGCCAACGTCCTGACTTTC	CASSTGDSGANVLTF
TRBJ1-5	NA	NA	TRBV6-1	TGTGCCAGCAGTGAACAGGGTAAAGCTCAGCCCCAGCATTTT	CASSEQGKAQPQHF
TRBJ2-7	once	NA	TRBV5-4	TGTGCCAGCAGCTTGGAGGGGGGGGGCCCCTACGAGCAGTACTTC	CASSLEGGGPYEQYF
TRBJ2-3	NA	NA	TRBV7-9	TGTGCCAACGGTATAGATACGCAGTATTTT	CANGIDTQYF
TRBJ2-7	once	TRBD1	TRBV5-1	TGCGCCAGCAGCTTGGCCGGGACAGGCTACGAGCAGTACTTC	CASSLAGTGYEQYF
TRBJ2-7	NA	NA	TRBV5-1	TGCGCCAGCAGCTTGGCAACTAATGACGAGCAGTACTTC	CASSLATNDEQYF
TRBJ1-2	NA	TRBD1	TRBV4-3	TGCGCCAGCAGCCAAGAAGGGACAGCCCTAAGCGCCTATGGCTACACCTTC	CASSQEGTALSAYGYTF
TRBJ1-3	few	NA	TRBV2	TGTGCCAGCAGTGTGATAGGCGGATCTGGAAACACCATATATTTT	CASSVIGGSGNTIYF
TRBJ1-3	NA	NA	TRBV11-2	TGTGCCAGCAGCTTATCCCTAAACTCTGGAAACACCATATATTTT	CASSLSLNSGNTIYF
TRBJ1-4	NA	NA	TRBV7-8	TGTGCCAGCAGCTCAGGGGCCGATAATGAAAAACTGTTTTTT	CASSSGADNEKLFF
TRBJ2-2	NA	TRBD2	TRBV5-5	TGTGCCAGCAGCATTAGCGGGGGGGCGGCCACCGGGGAGCTGTTTTTT	CASSISGGAATGELFF
TRBJ2-1	once	TRBD2	TRBV10-3	TGTGCCATCAGTGGCCAAACTAGCGGGGGATCCTACAATGAGCAGTTCTTC	CAISGQTSGGSYNEQFF
TRBJ2-1	once	TRBD1	TRBV28	TGTGCCAGCAGTTTACTCGACAGGGTGGACAATGAGCAGTTCTTC	CASSLLDRVDNEQFF
TRBJ1-5	NA	TRBD1	TRBV4-2	TGTGCCAGCAGCCAGAGTTCCGGAGGGACAGGGGGCGCGAGTAGCAATCAGCCCCAGCATTTT	CASSQSSGGTGGASSNQPQHF
TRBJ2-3	NA	NA	TRBV12-5	TGTGCTAGTGGTTTAGTGCGAGATACGCAGTATTTT	CASGLVRDTQYF
TRBJ2-3	NA	NA	TRBV7-8	TGTGCCAGCAGATATCGGGGGTTCAGCACAGATACGCAGTATTTT	CASRYRGFSTDTQYF
TRBJ2-3	NA	TRBD2	TRBV5-8	TGTGCCAGCAGCCGGACTAGCGGGGGCACAGATACGCAGTATTTT	CASSRTSGGTDTQYF
TRBJ2-3	NA	NA	TRBV11-2	TGTGCCAGCAGCCCTAGCGAGGATACGCAGTATTTT	CASSPSEDTQYF
TRBJ2-7	NA	TRBD1	TRBV5-1	TGCGCCAGCAGCTGGACAGGGCCCTACGAGCAGTACTTC	CASSWTGPYEQYF
TRBJ2-2	NA	TRBD1	TRBV6-6	TGTGCCAGCAGTGTGGACAGGGGCGACACCGGGGAGCTGTTTTTT	CASSVDRGDTGELFF
TRBJ1-1	NA	NA	TRBV6-5	TGTGCCAGCAGTTACATGGGGCGAGACACTGAAGCTTTCTTT	CASSYMGRDTEAFF
TRBJ2-6	NA	TRBD1	TRBV27	TGTGCCAGCAGTTTAAGGGACAGGGGTTCTGGGGCCAACGTCCTGACTTTC	CASSLRDRGSGANVLTF
TRBJ1-1	NA	NA	TRBV2	TGTGCCAGCGCCGAGGAGGCAGGGGTAGGCCTAGGAACTGAAGCTTTCTTT	CASAEEAGVGLGTEAFF
TRBJ2-3	NA	TRBD2	TRBV19	TGTGCCAGTTCGAGCGGGGGGGCCACAGATACGCAGTATTTT	CASSSGGATDTQYF
TRBJ2-3	NA	TRBD2	TRBV7-7	TGTGCCAGCAGCCCCCTCGGGTCGGGGGGGCCAGATACGCAGTATTTT	CASSPLGSGGPDTQYF
TRBJ1-6	NA	NA	TRBV11-2	TGTGCCAGCAGCTTAGCCAGGGCGAGGAATTCACCCCTCCACTTT	CASSLARARNSPLHF
TRBJ2-7	NA	TRBD2	TRBV7-9	TGTGCCAGCAGGCCAGATCTAGCGGCCTACGAGCAGTACTTC	CASRPDLAAYEQYF
TRBJ1-1	NA	NA	TRBV18	TGTGCCAGCTCACCCGGCCCGGGAGAAACAGAAGCTTTCTTT	CASSPGPGETEAFF
TRBJ1-1	NA	NA	TRBV19	TGTGCCAGTAGTATTCGGGTGCACACTGAAGCTTTCTTT	CASSIRVHTEAFF
TRBJ1-1	NA	NA	TRBV20-1	TGCAGTGCTTTTCAAACTGAAGCTTTCTTT	CSAFQTEAFF
TRBJ1-1	NA	TRBD1	TRBV14	TGTGCCAGCAGCCGGATCCCGGGACAGGGGAGTGAAGCTTTCTTT	CASSRIPGQGSEAFF
TRBJ2-7	once	NA	TRBV7-2	TGTGCCAGCAGCTTTCGATCCGGGAATACCTACGAGCAGTACTTC	CASSFRSGNTYEQYF
TRBJ2-1	once	TRBD2	TRBV6-4	TGTGCCAGCAGTTCCGGCGGGGGGGCCAGTGAGCAGTTCTTC	CASSSGGGASEQFF
TRBJ1-5	NA	TRBD1	TRBV6-5	TGTGCCAGCAGCCCCGCCGGACAGGGGAATCAGCCCCAGCATTTT	CASSPAGQGNQPQHF
TRBJ2-5	few	NA	TRBV7-7	TGTGCCAGCAGCTTATCCAGCCAAGAGACCCAGTACTTC	CASSLSSQETQYF
TRBJ2-1	NA	TRBD1	TRBV5-1	TGCGCCAGCAGCCCGGGACAGGGTACGGAGTTCTTC	CASSPGQGTEFF
TRBJ2-5	once	NA	TRBV5-5	TGTGCCAGCAGCTTGGGACAGATCCAAGAGACCCAGTACTTC	CASSLGQIQETQYF
TRBJ2-5	NA	NA	TRBV7-6	TGTGCCAGCCATCCAGGGGGGACGGTTGAGACCCAGTACTTC	CASHPGGTVETQYF
TRBJ2-3	once	TRBD2	TRBV9	TGTGCCAGCAGCGGGATCGCGCAAGCCCTAGCGGGGGACACAGATACGCAGTATTTT	CASSGIAQALAGDTDTQYF
TRBJ2-1	NA	TRBD2	TRBV7-9	TGTGCCAGCAGCCTCGTAGCGGGGGGTCACAATGAGCAGTTCTTC	CASSLVAGGHNEQFF
TRBJ1-2	NA	TRBD1	TRBV28	TGTGCCAGCAGCCAACTACAGGGGGCGCAGGTGATCTATGGCTACACCTTC	CASSQLQGAQVIYGYTF
TRBJ1-1	NA	TRBD1	TRBV7-2	TGTGCCAGCAGCAGGGACAGAAAGGAAGCTTTCTTT	CASSRDRKEAFF
TRBJ1-1	few	NA	TRBV5-4	TGTGCCAGCAGCCCGGCAAGGGGGATCACTGAAGCTTTCTTT	CASSPARGITEAFF
TRBJ2-7	NA	TRBD2	TRBV7-8	TGTGCCAGCAGCTACAACCCTCGGCGAGGGACTAGTCCCTACGAGCAGTACTTC	CASSYNPRRGTSPYEQYF